A single sample is the source of the 5 T cell receptor beta chains below, sequenced in a study of blood T cells in healthy people across ages. A second PCR of 7 to 11 cycles used a sample-barcoded 5' primer and a J-beta primer mix. One entry per CDR3 protein, called by TCRdb with MiXCR from the 5' RACE reads. The sample holds roughly 1,800,000 distinct CDR3 sequences, around 50% seen once. The sequencing input was blood. Receptors originate from a woman in her thirties or forties in good health.

This clonotype turned up a few times. V gene TRBV20-1 combines with J gene TRBJ2-1; 8 nucleotides align to TRBD2. This CDR3 spans 14 amino acids. Germline CDR1 and CDR2: DFQATT and SNEGSKA (reference sequence). V lost 6 bases, J lost 4 bases, and 8 bases stayed unmatched. DNA for the CDR3: TGCAGTGCCCAGGGGCCGGGGGGGTACAATGAGCAGTTCTTC. It translates to CSAQGPGGYNEQFF.

This chain links TRBV20-1 with TRBJ2-3; 7 bases align to TRBD2. Germline V gene lookup returns CDR1 DFQATT and CDR2 SNEGSKA (reference sequence). This CDR3 has 14 amino acids. With V trimmed by 1 base and J by 4 bases, 5 bases remained unmatched. CDR3 in amino acids: CSARVGLEADTQYF. As DNA, the CDR3 is TGCAGTGCTAGAGTTGGACTAGAAGCAGATACGCAGTATTTT.

The genes are TRBV6-2 or TRBV6-3 and TRBJ2-5; TRBD2 matches at 9 bases. V shed 2 bases and J 5 bases; nucleotides not matched to a gene: 18. The CDR3 contains 19 residues. Germline-derived CDR1 and CDR2 are MNHEY and SVGEGT. In DNA form, the CDR3 reads TGTGCCAGCAGTTACGGGATAAGGACTAGCATCCTAGCGGGGGAGACCCAGTACTTC. Its protein is CASSYGIRTSILAGETQYF.

A note on this clonotype: At one boundary the junction diverges from the germline segment, which might be a read error. This sequence joins TRBV11-2 and TRBJ2-1; D possibly corresponds to TRBD1 (5 bases). This CDR3 region has 15 residues. Germline V gene lookup returns CDR1 SGHAT and CDR2 FQNNGV. CDR3 sequence (DNA): TGTGCCAGCAGCTTAGTTGCAGGGTATTTCGATGAGCAGCTCTTC. Protein: CASSLVAGYFDEQLF.

The CDR3 is CSAFPGGLETQFF. CDR3 sequence (DNA): TGCAGCGCCTTCCCAGGGGGCCTGGAGACCCAGTTCTTC. The genes are TRBV29-1 and TRBJ2-1; 8 bases map to TRBD1. This CDR3 has 13 amino acids. Germline loops: CDR1 SQVTM, CDR2 ANQGSEA. Trimming removed 7 bases from V and 13 bases from J; junction bases left unmatched: 15.